This record looks at one T cell receptor beta chain sequence and its context. Its binding antigen is unknown. No base qualities exist here, and no much larger clone lies one base off it. The EasySep Human CD8+ T Cell Enrichment Kit was used on day 10 to isolate CD8+ T cells from every culture. The data belong to a study of CD8 T cell repertoires and HIV-1 epitope variants (dated by TCRdb to the early 2020s). Background on the whole study: T cells were stimulated in separate culture wells with each of twenty-five peptides representing autologous and known Gag and Nef epitope variants. Control conditions included a CMV, EBV and flu peptide pool, the Ebola AY9 epitope as negative control, and a no-peptide well. An aliquot of 1M T cells was saved as an uncultured baseline condition, separate from the approximately 75 T cell cultures. Cultures were maintained for approximately nine days in IMDM with gentamicin, and half-media changes adding IL-2, IL-7 and IL-15 were performed on days 3 and 7. Three Gag epitope families and Nef HW9 and YT9 were included among the tested epitopes. Using the EasySep Human T Cell Enrichment Kit, T cells were enriched and then co-cultured with an equal number of autologous T cell-negative cells acting as antigen-presenting cells. A total of around 80 T cell cultures were run, with each culture condition done in triplicate except for one peptide, which was done in duplicate. The research as a whole found: Five clonotypes recognized the Nef KF9 family and one clonotype recognized the HW9 family, while no responses were seen to the TAALDMSHF plasma variant. The assay identified only TCR beta chains and indicated proliferation to antigen, not T cell function or cytokine profile. Eight or nine antigen-specific TCR beta clonotypes were identified, and six of them appeared cross-reactive for autologous or known escape epitope variants.

The CDR3 goes from the cysteine to the phenylalanine over 18 residues. The sequence is cut down to CDR3 DNA, 54 bases in frame from base 1. For CDR1 and CDR2, the germline V gene (reference sequence) lists MNHEY and SMNVEV. From V the trimming removes 3 bases and from J it removes 2 bases, while the gene matches leave 8 bases of the junction unaccounted for. TCR beta CDR3 regions were sequenced at survey depth on the immunoSEQ platform. The QIAamp DNA micro kit was used to extract genomic DNA from every cultured and uncultured CD8+ T cell population. Under the source paper's analysis protocol: Samples with under 5,000 productive reads were excluded, and this exclusion removed about 6.5% of the roughly 80 HIV peptide-stimulated cultures. Sequences were trimmed to CDR3 by a MANAFEST web app, and nonproductive sequences, CDR3s under 5 amino acids, and sequences not starting with C or ending with F/W were removed. For a clonotype to count as antigen-specific, the clonotype had to expand relative to the no-peptide control in at least 2 of 3 replicates at FDR 0.01, and only within one epitope family. A specific clonotype also had to show a frequency at least fivefold higher than in wells stimulated with peptides from other epitope families. TCRdb's version of the immuneACCESS table is confined to in-frame rearrangements and falls short of the full clone set. An unresolved V gene accounts for under half of the shortfall where checked; the remainder is of unknown origin. V, J and clone size were drawn from that table, and D and trimming were deduced from the DNA. This sample is represented by about 5,100 clones; 65% to 80% of them were singletons. In total, the top ten clones hold around two fifths of the sample.

Material: cultured CD8+ T cells derived from PBMCs. The receptor comes from a male donor with HIV. The chain couples TRBV27 to TRBJ2-2; 11 central bases correspond to TRBD2. The DNA sequence follows: TGTGCCAGCAGTTTTACGACTAGCGGGAACTTAAACACCGGGGAGCTGTTTTTT. Its translation is CASSFTTSGNLNTGELFF.